This T cell receptor (beta chain) derives from a study of cytomegalovirus exposure and HLA in healthy donors. Germline CDR1 reads SGDLS; CDR2 reads YYNGEE. Losses at the gene ends were 3 bases for V and 0 bases for J; bases not matched to a gene: 9. The CDR3 consists of 17 residues. The PCR ran on 60 Vbeta and 13 Jbeta primers. Clones were sequenced by immunoSEQ multiplex PCR, and TCRdb holds only the in-frame ones, with some missing. This table holds tens of thousands of clones, about 70% found once. This clonotype was obtained from a man aged 55 to 70 in good health and CMV-seronegative. The rearrangement links TRBV9 to TRBJ1-2, with TRBD1 matching 9 bases. The sequencing input was PBMCs. In DNA form, the CDR3 reads TGTGCCAGCAGCGCAGGACAGGGGCCGCGGCCTAACTATGGCTACACCTTC. It encodes CASSAGQGPRPNYGYTF.